The rows below give T cell receptor beta chains drawn from one sample of a study of regulatory T cells in long-lasting Graves disease. From the multiplex PCR reads, TCRdb called clonotypes with MiXCR, one entry per CDR3 protein. The sample lists more than 300,000 distinct CDR3 sequences, around 15% occurring once. These records were also assigned to another study, of T cells in Graves' hyperthyroidism and ophthalmopathy.

The material was peripheral blood mononuclear cells (PBMCs), obtained at new diagnosis, from a patient treated with antithyroid drugs. These receptors were obtained from a woman between 18 and 30 years old with Graves disease. Both conserved end residues are trimmed from each CDR3.

j_gene,v_gene,CDR3aa
TRBJ2-2,TRBV12-3/TRBV12-4,ASRRPGNTGELF
TRBJ2-5,TRBV7-9,ASSLDGDRPAIETQY
TRBJ2-7,TRBV20-1,SARDQTYEQY
TRBJ1-2,TRBV2,ATRGSGNHGYT
TRBJ2-7,TRBV20-1,SAPLVSSPYEQY
TRBJ2-3,TRBV6-5,ASSFAGATDTQY
TRBJ2-1,TRBV6-1,ASTTLTSGTPYNEQF
TRBJ1-5,TRBV20-1,SARGGNRVNQPQH
TRBJ1-3,TRBV18,ASSPPRADGNTIY
TRBJ1-5,TRBV7-2,ASSPKKAAGHGSNQPQH
TRBJ1-2,TRBV28,AGGGFSYGYT
TRBJ2-7,TRBV6-5,ASSYGTGNVEQY
TRBJ2-1,TRBV27,ASSFSGYNEQF
TRBJ2-2,TRBV7-2,ASTGGYGELF
TRBJ2-3,TRBV24-1,ATSVASGRADTQY
TRBJ2-1,TRBV9,ASSEGSWDEQF
TRBJ1-3,TRBV19,ASSPGPRVAGNTIY
TRBJ2-2,TRBV6-1,ASSPNRARNTGELF
TRBJ2-3,TRBV12-3/TRBV12-4,ASSSDHSSLDTQY
TRBJ2-1,TRBV30,AWRVTTGAWSSAYNEQF
TRBJ2-3,TRBV6-1,AITRGWGASTDTQY
TRBJ2-3,TRBV14,ASSQQRGVTDTQY
TRBJ1-1,TRBV6-1,ASSGSTGRNTEAF
TRBJ2-3,TRBV12-3/TRBV12-4,ASSLHSGTGTDTQY
TRBJ2-1,TRBV20-1,SASGDRLYDEQF
TRBJ1-5,TRBV7-9,ASSLKGVQPQH
TRBJ2-7,TRBV5-1,ASSFGQMGPGKQY
TRBJ2-5,TRBV2,ASSDGWDIRLRGTQY
TRBJ2-2,TRBV7-3,ASSNGLAGELF
TRBJ2-5,TRBV12-3/TRBV12-4,ASSSRLAGGVVGQETQY
TRBJ2-4,TRBV10-3,AISESCLVVSRDIQY
TRBJ2-3,TRBV5-4,ASRSGLAGMRTDTQY
TRBJ1-5,TRBV2,ASSGQTLSNQPQH
TRBJ2-1,TRBV30,AWSIEREGPDEQF
TRBJ2-1,TRBV4-1,ASSQETSLRI